A selection of T cell receptor beta chains follows, all from one sample in a study of blood T cell repertoires in COVID-19. Clones were read by immunoSEQ multiplex PCR, and TCRdb kept only the in-frame ones, dropping some. The repertoire includes roughly 89,000 clones, 80% to 90% of them detected once, and roughly 16% sits in the top ten. Sequencing was performed on peripheral blood. The receptors were gathered from a woman over 75 with acute or convalescent COVID-19. CDR3s include the opening cysteine and the closing phenylalanine or tryptophan. Fields, in order: CDR3 DNA, CDR3 protein, D gene, J gene, V gene, clone size. The D gene is left open where the match is weak. Clone size is not always given. Where it is, it says once, few, many or a class for expanded clones.

TGTGCCAGCAGCGCTTACAGGGCCACCGGGGAGCTGTTTTTT,CASSAYRATGELFF,-,TRBJ2-2,TRBV9,-
TGTGCCAGCAGCTTCCGGGGTGAGAGCAATCAGCCCCAGCATTTT,CASSFRGESNQPQHF,-,TRBJ1-5,TRBV13,-
TGTGCCAGCAATCAGGGAACCTACGAGCAGTACTTC,CASNQGTYEQYF,-,TRBJ2-7,TRBV6-5,-
TGCGCCAGCAGCTTGGAAGGGACAGGGTATGGCTACACCTTC,CASSLEGTGYGYTF,TRBD1,TRBJ1-2,TRBV5-1,-
TGTGCCACCCTGGACAGGGGGTACACCGGGGAGCTGTTTTTT,CATLDRGYTGELFF,TRBD1,TRBJ2-2,TRBV6-5,-
TGTGCCAGTACAGACGGGACAGCCACCTTC,CASTDGTATF,TRBD1,TRBJ1-2,TRBV19,-
TGTGCCAGCAGTGGTAACTTCCGCACCGGGGAGCTGTTTTTT,CASSGNFRTGELFF,-,TRBJ2-2,TRBV2,few
TGTGCCTGGAGTTCCCCGGGCCAGGGGGGCAATCAGCCCCAGCATTTT,CAWSSPGQGGNQPQHF,TRBD1,TRBJ1-5,TRBV30,-
TGTGCCATCAGCCCCGGGACAGGGGTTGGTAATTCCTATGGCTACACCTTC,CAISPGTGVGNSYGYTF,TRBD1,TRBJ1-2,TRBV10-3,few
TGTGCCAGCAGCCAGATCCGGGACAGGGGAACCGGGGAGCTGTTTTTT,CASSQIRDRGTGELFF,TRBD1,TRBJ2-2,TRBV14,-
TGTGCCAGCAGCCCCGACAGTGATGAAGCTTTCTTT,CASSPDSDEAFF,-,TRBJ1-1,TRBV11-2,-
TGTGCCAGCAGGGGACACGGAGTATATGGCTACACCTTC,CASRGHGVYGYTF,-,TRBJ1-2,TRBV27,-
TGTGCCAGCAGCCCCTGGACAGGGGGCAACAATGAGCAGTTCTTC,CASSPWTGGNNEQFF,TRBD1,TRBJ2-1,TRBV5-8,-
TGTGCCAGCAGCTCTACAGAAAACTCCTACAATGAGCAGTTCTTC,CASSSTENSYNEQFF,-,TRBJ2-1,TRBV7-3,few
TGCAGCGTCTTACAGCGGGCTTTTAACACTGAAGCTTTCTTT,CSVLQRAFNTEAFF,-,TRBJ1-1,TRBV29-1,-
TGCAGCGTTGGAAAGGGACAGGGGCTAACCGGGGAGCTGTTTTTT,CSVGKGQGLTGELFF,TRBD1,TRBJ2-2,TRBV29-1,-
TGTGCCAGCAGAGGACAGGCTAACTATGGCTACACCTTC,CASRGQANYGYTF,TRBD1,TRBJ1-2,TRBV27,-
TGCGCCAGCAGCCAAGTGGGACAGGGGCCCAGGGATACGCAGTATTTT,CASSQVGQGPRDTQYF,TRBD1,TRBJ2-3,TRBV4-1,-
TGTGCCAGCAGCCTTTTCCGGACTAGCGGGGGTTTGCCAGATACGCAGTATTTT,CASSLFRTSGGLPDTQYF,TRBD2,TRBJ2-3,TRBV3-1/TRBV3-2,-
TGTGCCTGGACCATTGATGGTAGCCGCTACTATGGCTACACCTTC,CAWTIDGSRYYGYTF,-,TRBJ1-2,TRBV30,-
TGTGCCAGCGGGCTCCAGACAGGGAATGAGCAGTTCTTC,CASGLQTGNEQFF,TRBD1,TRBJ2-1,TRBV2,-
TGTGCCAGCAGCAGGACAGGGAATAGAGAGGGCTACACCTTC,CASSRTGNREGYTF,TRBD1,TRBJ1-2,TRBV6-4,-
TGTGCCAGCAGCACTGACAGGAAAGGCTACGAGCAGTACTTC,CASSTDRKGYEQYF,-,TRBJ2-7,TRBV5-6,once
TGTGCCAGCAGTTACAGTAGGCTACTCACAGATACGCAGTATTTT,CASSYSRLLTDTQYF,-,TRBJ2-3,TRBV27,-
TGTGCCAGCAGCCCCCGGGACAGGGCCACTTCACCCCTCCACTTT,CASSPRDRATSPLHF,TRBD1,TRBJ1-6,TRBV7-2,-
TGCGCCAGCAGCCCGGACAGTGACTCTGGAAACACCATATATTTT,CASSPDSDSGNTIYF,-,TRBJ1-3,TRBV5-1,-
TGCGCCAGCAGCTTGGAAGGCAGGGTTGCTTCTGGAAACACCATATATTTT,CASSLEGRVASGNTIYF,-,TRBJ1-3,TRBV5-1,-
TGTGCCTGGAGTGCCACCGGGGGGGCGGCAGATACGCAGTATTTT,CAWSATGGAADTQYF,TRBD2,TRBJ2-3,TRBV30,-
TGTGCCAGCAGTGATAGCGGGGGAAGCACAGATACGCAGTATTTT,CASSDSGGSTDTQYF,TRBD2,TRBJ2-3,TRBV27,-
TGTGCCAGCAGCTCCGCAACTGCGGTTGAAGCTTTCTTT,CASSSATAVEAFF,-,TRBJ1-1,TRBV7-9,-
TGTGCCAGCAGCCCACAAGGGGGGGTGGGCCTCACCGTGAACACGCAGTATTTT,CASSPQGGVGLTVNTQYF,-,TRBJ2-3,TRBV9,once
TGTGCCAGCAGCCTCAGGGACACATATAATTCACCCCTCCACTTT,CASSLRDTYNSPLHF,-,TRBJ1-6,TRBV6-4,-
TGTGCCAGCTCCAGGGGGCGTGAGCAGTTCTTC,CASSRGREQFF,TRBD1,TRBJ2-1,TRBV6-5,-
TGTGCCAGCAGTGAGGGGACTAGCGCTACGGAGACCCAGTACTTC,CASSEGTSATETQYF,TRBD2,TRBJ2-5,TRBV2,-
TGTGCCAGCAGTTTTTCTCGACAGGAAAAACTGTTTTTT,CASSFSRQEKLFF,-,TRBJ1-4,TRBV28,-
TGTGCCAGCAGCCTGAAGGGGCCGAGGAGCAATCAGCCCCAGCATTTT,CASSLKGPRSNQPQHF,-,TRBJ1-5,TRBV28,few
TGTGCCATCAGCTCGGGACAGACGGATAACGAGCAGTACTTC,CAISSGQTDNEQYF,TRBD1,TRBJ2-7,TRBV10-3,few
TGTGCCAGCAGCCGTGGATACAGCGGAAACACCATATATTTT,CASSRGYSGNTIYF,-,TRBJ1-3,TRBV3-1/TRBV3-2,-
TGTGCCAGCTCCCTGGACAGGCCCGTCTCTGGAAACACCATATATTTT,CASSLDRPVSGNTIYF,TRBD1,TRBJ1-3,TRBV18,-
TGTGCCAGCAGCCAAGAACTAGGGACAGGTCAGCACCAAGAGACCCAGTACTTC,CASSQELGTGQHQETQYF,TRBD1,TRBJ2-5,TRBV3-1/TRBV3-2,-
TGCAGCGTTGGGACTAGCGACTACAATGAGCAGTTCTTC,CSVGTSDYNEQFF,TRBD2,TRBJ2-1,TRBV29-1,once
TGTGCCAGCAGCCCAGTGGGGGGGACGAACACCGGGGAGCTGTTTTTT,CASSPVGGTNTGELFF,TRBD2,TRBJ2-2,TRBV9,many
TGTGCCATCAGAGAGACTAGCGGGGGGACCGGGGAGCTGTTTTTT,CAIRETSGGTGELFF,TRBD2,TRBJ2-2,TRBV10-3,once
TGCAGTGCTAGTCTTCCGGCTAGCACTGAAGCTTTCTTT,CSASLPASTEAFF,-,TRBJ1-1,TRBV20-1,-
TGTGCCAGCAGTCGACAAGGGGCTAACTATGGCTACACCTTC,CASSRQGANYGYTF,-,TRBJ1-2,TRBV25-1,-
TGTGCCATCAGGGAGCTTAGCTCCTATAATTCACCCCTCCACTTT,CAIRELSSYNSPLHF,-,TRBJ1-6,TRBV10-3,-
TGTGCCAGCAAGAGGGAAGAGGGCGGCAATCAGCCCCAGCATTTT,CASKREEGGNQPQHF,-,TRBJ1-5,TRBV2,-
TGTGCCACCGCCGAGGGAACTGGAAACACCATATATTTT,CATAEGTGNTIYF,-,TRBJ1-3,TRBV18,-
TGTGCCAGCCCCCGGAAACAGGTGAGCAATCAGCCCCAGCATTTT,CASPRKQVSNQPQHF,-,TRBJ1-5,TRBV21-1,few